This passage covers 9 T cell receptor beta chains from one sample sequenced in a study of cytomegalovirus exposure and HLA in healthy donors. The PCR ran on 60 Vbeta and 13 Jbeta primers. The assay was immunoSEQ multiplex PCR, and TCRdb's table has in-frame clones only and misses some. Of about 140,000 clones in the sample, approximately 82% were seen once. The sequenced sample was PBMCs. The receptors stem from a woman in her fifties or sixties in good health and CMV-seropositive.

J is TRBJ2-7 and V is TRBV10-3, with a possible D match to TRBD1 (6 bases). CDR1 and CDR2 (germline): ENHRY, SYGVKD. This CDR3 is built from 13 residues. V was pared by 8 bases and J by 3 bases, with 14 bases between. CDR3 sequence (DNA): TGTGCCATCCTCCGTGAACAGGGCTACGAGCAGTACTTC. It encodes CAILREQGYEQYF.

As regards this clone: An end of the junction differs from the germline gene, which may be a read error. The chain carries TRBV7-7 and TRBJ1-4, with 9 bases fitting TRBD1. CDR3 length: 14 residues. Looked up from germline, CDR1 is SSHAT and CDR2 is FNYEAQ (reference sequence). The CDR3 reads CASSSGTGTEKLFF. The DNA of the CDR3 is TGTGCTAGCAGCTCCGGGACAGGGACTGAAAAACTGTTTTTT.

The V call is TRBV4-1, the J call TRBJ1-2; unclear D gene. Germline V gene lookup returns CDR1 MGHRA and CDR2 YSYEKL. The CDR3 length is 14 residues. The V gene lost 0 bases and the J gene lost 7 bases, with 12 bases spanning the gap. The CDR3: CASSQDRGFPGYTF. CDR3 nucleotides: TGCGCCAGCAGCCAAGATCGGGGTTTTCCTGGCTACACCTTC.

The chain combines TRBV5-1 with TRBJ1-1; D gene uncertain. Trimming left V 1 base short and J 0 bases short, with 7 bases between. The germline V gene has CDR1 SGHRS and CDR2 YFSETQ. The CDR3 totals 14 residues. The CDR3 DNA reads TGCGCCAGCAGCTTGCAGGTCGTGAACACTGAAGCTTTCTTT. It is translated as CASSLQVVNTEAFF.

V and J are TRBV7-8 and TRBJ2-5; D remains unclear. Trimming took 6 bases from V and 7 from J, leaving 18 bases between them. CDR3 length: 14 amino acids. Germline CDR1 SGHVS, CDR2 FQNEAQ. The CDR3 DNA is TGTGCCAGCAGTTCTACTGCCCGGTCCTGGACCCAGTACTTC. This sequence encodes CASSSTARSWTQYF.

This clone was counted a few times. The rearrangement uses TRBV5-1 and TRBJ1-1, with unresolved D. This CDR3 contains 14 residues. Deletions cut 0 bases from V and 2 bases from J, with 8 bases between. Germline values: CDR1 SGHRS, CDR2 YFSETQ. This chain's CDR3 is CASSLGQVNTEAFF. In DNA form, the CDR3 reads TGCGCCAGCAGCTTGGGGCAGGTAAACACTGAAGCTTTCTTT.

CDR3 coding DNA: TGTGCCATCAGTGAGATAACAGGGGAGGACTCCTACGAGCAGTACTTC. Translated, it gives CAISEITGEDSYEQYF. The chain is built from TRBV10-3 and TRBJ2-7; D perhaps matches TRBD1 (7 bases). Germline values: CDR1 ENHRY, CDR2 SYGVKD. V was cut by 2 bases and J by 0 bases, with 14 bases left in between. The CDR3 totals 16 residues.

The chain employs TRBV27 and TRBJ2-7, with 10 bases lining up with TRBD2. This CDR3 has 16 residues. V was clipped by 0 bases and J by 6 bases; unmatched bases: 8. CDR1 is MNHEY, CDR2 SMNVEV, per germline (reference sequence). The CDR3 region has the DNA TGTGCCAGCAGTTTATCGACGAGCGGGAGGGCCTCCGAGCAGTACTTC. Protein sequence: CASSLSTSGRASEQYF.

V is TRBV18 and J is TRBJ2-2; 8 bases align to TRBD2. The V gene end was trimmed by 0 bases and the J gene end by 8 bases; junction bases not matched to a gene: 8. The germline CDR1 and CDR2 sequences are KGHSH and LQKENI. The CDR3 totals 16 residues. The CDR3 is CASSPPILAGSGELFF. CDR3 DNA: TGTGCCAGCTCACCACCCATCCTAGCGGGTTCTGGGGAGCTGTTTTTT. The full variable domain, in which reference TRBV18 and TRBJ2-2 provide the parts outside the CDR3, is NAGVMQNPRHLVRRRGQEARLRCSPMKGHSHVYWYRQLPEEGLKFMVYLQKENIIDESGMPKERFSAEFPKEGPSILRIQQVVRGDSAAYFCASSPPILAGSGELFFGEGSRLTVL.